This TCR beta chain comes out of a study of type 1 and type 2 diabetes patients. The CDR3 totals 15 residues. The germline V gene encodes CDR1 KGHSH and CDR2 LQKENI. With V trimmed by 0 bases and J by 7 bases, 6 bases remained unmatched. PCR was run on genomic DNA. Multiplex PCR with 30 forward and 13 reverse primers amplified the TCR beta CDR3. TCRdb re-analysed the multiplex PCR reads in MiXCR, keeping a single row per CDR3 protein. The data hold fewer than 350,000 distinct CDR3 sequences, with roughly 50% observed a single time. Sequencing was done on a sample of peripheral blood mononuclear cells (PBMCs). This rearrangement joins TRBV18 to TRBJ1-2; the match to TRBD1 covers 9 bases. The clonotype originates from a young man with type 2 diabetes. CDR3 region: CASSPPGQGGSGYTF. The CDR3 DNA reads as TGTGCCAGCTCACCACCGGGACAGGGTGGGTCTGGCTACACCTTC.